This T cell receptor beta chain was identified during a study of CD8+ T cells in alopecia areata. The CDR3 is 13 amino acids. The germline V gene has CDR1 GTSNPN and CDR2 SVGIG (reference sequence). V trimming: 2 bases; J trimming: 17 bases; junction bases outside the gene matches: 14. Extracted RNA was reverse transcribed, and the resulting cDNA served as sequencing template. Libraries were prepared by immunoSEQ multiplex PCR; TCRdb keeps only in-frame clonotypes and omits some of them. There are 70,000 to 95,000 clones in the sample; about 51% occur only once, and 5.5% to 6.5% lies in the top ten. Sequenced input: NKG2D-high CD8+ T cells sorted from blood. The sequence was collected from a human donor with alopecia areata. The rearrangement uses TRBV30 and TRBJ1-4, with 7 bases fitting TRBD1. The DNA of the CDR3 is TGTGCCTGGAGTCCAGCCCTTGGAGACAGGGAATTTTTT. Translation gives CAWSPALGDREFF.